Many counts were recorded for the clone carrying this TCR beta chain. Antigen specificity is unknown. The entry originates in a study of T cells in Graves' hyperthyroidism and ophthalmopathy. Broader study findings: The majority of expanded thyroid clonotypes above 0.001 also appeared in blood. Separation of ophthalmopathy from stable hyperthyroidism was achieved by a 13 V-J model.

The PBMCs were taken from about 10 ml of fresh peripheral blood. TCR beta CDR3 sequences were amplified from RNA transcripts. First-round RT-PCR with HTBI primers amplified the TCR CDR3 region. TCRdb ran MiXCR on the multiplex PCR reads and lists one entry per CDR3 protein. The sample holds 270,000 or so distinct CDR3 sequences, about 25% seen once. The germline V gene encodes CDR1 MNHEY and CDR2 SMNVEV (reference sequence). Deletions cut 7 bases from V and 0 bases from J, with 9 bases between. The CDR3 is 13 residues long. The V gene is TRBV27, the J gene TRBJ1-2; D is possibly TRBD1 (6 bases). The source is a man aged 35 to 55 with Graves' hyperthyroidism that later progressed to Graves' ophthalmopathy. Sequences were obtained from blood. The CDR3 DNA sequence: TGTGCCAGCAAGGAGGGGGCTAACTATGGCTACACCTTC. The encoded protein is CASKEGANYGYTF.